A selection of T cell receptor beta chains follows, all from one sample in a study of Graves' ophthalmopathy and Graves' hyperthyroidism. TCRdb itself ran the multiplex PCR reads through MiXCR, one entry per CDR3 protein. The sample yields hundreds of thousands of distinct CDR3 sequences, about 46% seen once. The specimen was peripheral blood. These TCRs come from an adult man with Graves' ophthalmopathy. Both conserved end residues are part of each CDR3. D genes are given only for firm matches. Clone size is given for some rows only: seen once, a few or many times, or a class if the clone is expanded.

TGTGCCAGCAGCTTACGTAGCGGTGGCACAGATACGCAGTATTTT	CASSLRSGGTDTQYF	TRBV7-9	TRBJ2-3	-	-
TGCAGCGTTTGGTTTGTAGCGGTGCGGGATACGCAGTATTTT	CSVWFVAVRDTQYF	TRBV29-1	TRBJ2-3	-	-
TGTGCCAGCAGCTCTTTCGGGGGAGTTGAGACCCAGTACTTC	CASSSFGGVETQYF	TRBV9	TRBJ2-5	-	-
TGCAGTGCTAGCCGCATGAACACTGAAGCTTTCTTT	CSASRMNTEAFF	TRBV20-1	TRBJ1-1	-	-
TGTGCCAGCAGCCAAGAATCGGTCAGGGAAGAGACCCAGTACTTC	CASSQESVREETQYF	TRBV14	TRBJ2-5	-	-
TGTGCCATCAGCAAGGGGACAGGGGGCACTTCACCCCTCCACTTT	CAISKGTGGTSPLHF	TRBV10-3	TRBJ1-6	many	TRBD1
TGTGCCAGCAGCTTTCTAGCGGATCAACAGGGAAGGTCCTATGGCTACACCTTC	CASSFLADQQGRSYGYTF	TRBV7-9	TRBJ1-2	-	-
TGCAGCGCCAGGGACAGGGGGATGTCTGGGGCCAACGTCCTGACTTTC	CSARDRGMSGANVLTF	TRBV29-1	TRBJ2-6	many	TRBD1
TGTGCCAGCAGTTCAGGGACTAGCTGGGTTTTATACGAGCAGTACTTC	CASSSGTSWVLYEQYF	TRBV2	TRBJ2-7	-	TRBD2
TGTGCCAGCAGCCCTAGTTGGCGGCCCCCCGGGGAGCTGTTTTTT	CASSPSWRPPGELFF	TRBV2	TRBJ2-2	-	-
TGTGCCAGCAGTGCTCAGAACACCGGGGAGCTGTTTTTT	CASSAQNTGELFF	TRBV6-4	TRBJ2-2	-	-
TGTGCCAGCAGCCCGGGGACAGCGAACACTGAAGCTTTCTTT	CASSPGTANTEAFF	TRBV7-2	TRBJ1-1	many	TRBD1
TGTGCCAGCAGCACGAACACTGAAGCTTTCTTT	CASSTNTEAFF	TRBV6-5	TRBJ1-1	few	-
TGTGCCAGCAGATCCGGGACACAAAGGGATGGCTACACCTTC	CASRSGTQRDGYTF	TRBV10-3	TRBJ1-2	-	-
TGTGCCAGCAGCTTAGGACAGGGAACAGCTTTCTTT	CASSLGQGTAFF	TRBV7-9	TRBJ1-1	few	TRBD1
TGTGCTAGCAGCTTAGGGGGAGCGGGGGGTCAAGAGACCCAGTACTTC	CASSLGGAGGQETQYF	TRBV7-7	TRBJ2-5	many	TRBD2
TGTGCCAGCAGCGTAGAGGGAATGGGTCACCAAGAGACCCAGTACTTC	CASSVEGMGHQETQYF	TRBV9	TRBJ2-5	few	-
TGCAGCGTTGAAGCTCCTGGGGAAAGCTCCTACGAGCAGTACTTC	CSVEAPGESSYEQYF	TRBV29-1	TRBJ2-7	few	-
TGTGCCAGCAGTGGGACAGGGGAACCCTACGAGCAGTACTTC	CASSGTGEPYEQYF	TRBV7-9	TRBJ2-7	-	TRBD1
TGTGCCAGCAGCGTTGGACAGGACACTGAAGCTTTCTTT	CASSVGQDTEAFF	TRBV9	TRBJ1-1	-	TRBD1
TGTGCCATCAGTGACCCCCGGCATGAGGACGAGCGGTACTTC	CAISDPRHEDERYF	TRBV10-3	TRBJ2-7	-	-
TGTGCCAGCACCCAAAGGGGCGCAGGGAGGAGGCAAGAGACCCAGTACTTC	CASTQRGAGRRQETQYF	TRBV10-3	TRBJ2-5	once	-
TGTGCCATCAGTGATGCGGTGGTCACCGGGGAGCTGTTTTTT	CAISDAVVTGELFF	TRBV10-3	TRBJ2-2	many	-
TGTGCCAGCAGCTTAGCGGCAGGCTATGGCTACACCTTC	CASSLAAGYGYTF	TRBV9	TRBJ1-2	-	-
TGTGCCAGCAGCTCCAGGGGGGGCGTGGGAGAGACCCAGTACTTC	CASSSRGGVGETQYF	TRBV9	TRBJ2-5	-	-
TGCAGCGTTGAGGAAGTCTCCGGGACTAGTAAAGAGACCCAGTACTTC	CSVEEVSGTSKETQYF	TRBV29-1	TRBJ2-5	many	TRBD2
TGTGCCAGCAGTATGACAGGAAGTTCTCATTCACCCCTCCACTTT	CASSMTGSSHSPLHF	TRBV16	TRBJ1-6	-	-
TGTGCCAGCAGCTTAGCGGGGCGGACGGCTGAAAAACTGTTTTTT	CASSLAGRTAEKLFF	TRBV7-6	TRBJ1-4	-	-
TGTGCCAGCAGCGACGTGACAGGGGGCTGGGAAAAACTGTTTTTT	CASSDVTGGWEKLFF	TRBV9	TRBJ1-4	-	TRBD1
TGTGCCATCAGTCTGGACAGGGAGGGCAATCAGCCCCAGCATTTT	CAISLDREGNQPQHF	TRBV10-3	TRBJ1-5	-	TRBD1
TGCAGCGGCCAACCGGGACAGGTGGGGGATGGGACCCAGTACTTC	CSGQPGQVGDGTQYF	TRBV29-1	TRBJ2-5	-	TRBD1
TGTGCCAGCAGTGCCGGGGCAGGGTATTTTTCTGAAGCTTTCTTT	CASSAGAGYFSEAFF	TRBV2	TRBJ1-1	-	-
TGTGCCAGCAGTAAGGACAGGGGGCGCAACACTGAAGCTTTCTTT	CASSKDRGRNTEAFF	TRBV6-2/TRBV6-3	TRBJ1-1	-	TRBD1
TGCAGCGTTGAAGGTAGCGGGGGGGCGACAGATACGCAGTATTTT	CSVEGSGGATDTQYF	TRBV29-1	TRBJ2-3	-	TRBD2
TGTGCCAGCAGTACCGGGACGGAATTGAACACTGAAGCTTTCTTT	CASSTGTELNTEAFF	TRBV7-3	TRBJ1-1	-	-
TGCAGTGCTCGGACGACAGGGGAGGGTTACGAGCAGTACTTC	CSARTTGEGYEQYF	TRBV20-1	TRBJ2-7	-	-
TGCAGCGTGCGGACAGGGCCCGAAGAGACCCAGTACTTC	CSVRTGPEETQYF	TRBV29-1	TRBJ2-5	few	TRBD1
TGCAGTGCTAGAGGGGGAACTAATGAAAAACTGTTTTTT	CSARGGTNEKLFF	TRBV20-1	TRBJ1-4	-	-
TGTGCCAGCAGCTTAGGGAGGACAGGGGGCCGACAGCCCCAGCATTTT	CASSLGRTGGRQPQHF	TRBV7-2	TRBJ1-5	-	TRBD1
TGCAGCGTTGAGGAGGAGAGCAATCAGCCCCAGCATTTT	CSVEEESNQPQHF	TRBV29-1	TRBJ1-5	-	-
TGTGCCAGCAGCCAGTCAGCGTACTACGAGCAGTACTTC	CASSQSAYYEQYF	TRBV10-2	TRBJ2-7	-	-
TGTGCCATCAGTGATCAGCGGGGGACCTACGAGCAGTACTTC	CAISDQRGTYEQYF	TRBV10-3	TRBJ2-7	-	TRBD2
TGTGCCAGTAAGGGAACTGACAGGAATCAGCCCCAGCATTTT	CASKGTDRNQPQHF	TRBV19	TRBJ1-5	-	-
TGTGCCATCAGTGGGGCAGGCTTGAGCCCCTACGAGCAGTACTTC	CAISGAGLSPYEQYF	TRBV10-3	TRBJ2-7	few	-
TGTGCCAGCAGCCGAATAAATTCACCCCTCCACTTT	CASSRINSPLHF	TRBV7-9	TRBJ1-6	few	-
TGTGCCAGCAGCTTAGAAGGGGCCGGCGAGCAGTACTTC	CASSLEGAGEQYF	TRBV7-8	TRBJ2-7	-	-
TGTGCCAGCAGTTGGTCGGGGGATAGAAAAGCTTTCTTT	CASSWSGDRKAFF	TRBV12-3/TRBV12-4	TRBJ1-1	-	-
TGTGCCACCAGCAGAGACGCGGGTACACTGAGCTATGGCTACACCTTC	CATSRDAGTLSYGYTF	TRBV15	TRBJ1-2	many	-
TGTGCCAGCAGCTTTCTACTGGGAGGAGGCTATGGCTACACCTTC	CASSFLLGGGYGYTF	TRBV7-9	TRBJ1-2	-	-
TGTGCCAGCAGCCAAAACTTGGACAGGGCGACCTACGAGCAGTACTTC	CASSQNLDRATYEQYF	TRBV12-3/TRBV12-4	TRBJ2-7	-	TRBD1
TGTGCCAGCAGCTTAGCGGGCGGGGGGGCAACCGGGGAGCTGTTTTTT	CASSLAGGGATGELFF	TRBV7-8	TRBJ2-2	few	TRBD2
TGTGCCAGCAGCGACGGACAGGGCCCTGAGGGGCAGCACTTC	CASSDGQGPEGQHF	TRBV9	TRBJ2-7	-	TRBD1
TGTGCCACCACGGTTTCTGGGGCCAACGTCCTGACTTTC	CATTVSGANVLTF	TRBV24-1	TRBJ2-6	-	-